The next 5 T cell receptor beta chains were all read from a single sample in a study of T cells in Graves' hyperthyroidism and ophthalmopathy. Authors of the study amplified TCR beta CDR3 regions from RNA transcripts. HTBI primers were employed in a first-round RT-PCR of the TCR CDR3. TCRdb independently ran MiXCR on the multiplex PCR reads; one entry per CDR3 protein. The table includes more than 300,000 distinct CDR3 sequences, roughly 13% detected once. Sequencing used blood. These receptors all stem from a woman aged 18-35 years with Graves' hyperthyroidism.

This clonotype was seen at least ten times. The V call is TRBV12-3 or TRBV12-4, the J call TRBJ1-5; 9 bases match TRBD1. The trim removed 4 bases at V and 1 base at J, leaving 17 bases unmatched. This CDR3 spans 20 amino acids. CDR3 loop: CASSSLDLFTGGKSNQPQHF. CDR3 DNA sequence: TGTGCCAGCAGTTCCCTCGATCTTTTTACAGGGGGCAAAAGCAATCAGCCCCAGCATTTT.

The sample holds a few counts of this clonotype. This chain's CDR3 is CASSLWGLDQPQHF. In nucleotides, the CDR3 is TGTGCCAGCAGTTTATGGGGTTTGGATCAGCCCCAGCATTTT. The chain couples TRBV27 to TRBJ1-5; D gene ambiguous. V was clipped by 1 base and J by 5 bases, with 9 bases between them. This CDR3 contains 14 residues. CDR1 MNHEY and CDR2 SMNVEV come from the germline V gene (reference sequence).

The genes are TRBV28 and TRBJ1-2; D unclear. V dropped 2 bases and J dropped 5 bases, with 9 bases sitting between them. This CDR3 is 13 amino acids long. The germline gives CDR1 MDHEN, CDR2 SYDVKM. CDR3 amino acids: CASSLLEGYGYTF. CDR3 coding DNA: TGTGCCAGCAGTTTACTTGAAGGTTATGGCTACACCTTC.

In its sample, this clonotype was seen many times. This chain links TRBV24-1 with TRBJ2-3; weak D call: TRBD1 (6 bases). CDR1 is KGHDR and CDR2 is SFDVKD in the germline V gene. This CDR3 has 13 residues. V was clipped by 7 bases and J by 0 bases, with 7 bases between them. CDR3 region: CATSTGSTDTQYF. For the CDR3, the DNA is TGTGCCACCAGCACAGGGAGCACAGATACGCAGTATTTT.

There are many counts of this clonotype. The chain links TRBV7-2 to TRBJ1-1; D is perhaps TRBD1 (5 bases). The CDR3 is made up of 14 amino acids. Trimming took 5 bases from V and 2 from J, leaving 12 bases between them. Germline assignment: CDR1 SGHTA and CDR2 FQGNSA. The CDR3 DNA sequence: TGTGCCAGCAGCGCAAGACAGACTAACACTGAAGCTTTCTTT. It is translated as CASSARQTNTEAFF.